Listed below are T cell receptor beta chains from one sample, sequenced in a study of T cell responses to AZD1222 COVID-19 vaccine. Here immunoSEQ multiplex PCR was the method, and the copy in TCRdb shows in-frame clones only, minus some. The sample yields 120,000 to 150,000 clones, approximately 87% seen once. This material consisted of peripheral blood, taken 28 days after the second AZD1222 dose. The receptors were sampled from an adult who received the AZD1222 COVID-19 vaccine. Both conserved end residues are part of each CDR3. Each record gives: clone size, D gene, J gene, V gene, CDR3 protein, CDR3 DNA. D genes are given only for firm matches. The size field is filled for only some rows; it gives once, few, many or a size class.

once	NA	TRBJ2-2	TRBV11-2	CASTSSGGPLSNTGELFF	TGTGCCAGCACCTCCTCCGGTGGTCCCCTCTCGAACACCGGGGAGCTGTTTTTT
NA	NA	TRBJ1-5	TRBV28	CASSFWDGNQPQHF	TGTGCCAGCAGCTTTTGGGACGGTAATCAGCCCCAGCATTTT
NA	NA	TRBJ2-6	TRBV7-2	CASSPRTFSSGANVLTF	TGTGCCAGCAGCCCCCGGACTTTCAGCTCTGGGGCCAACGTCCTGACTTTC
NA	NA	TRBJ2-3	TRBV4-1	CASSQGVGPTDTQYF	TGCGCCAGCAGCCAAGGGGTAGGGCCCACAGATACGCAGTATTTT
NA	TRBD1	TRBJ1-5	TRBV6-2/TRBV6-3	CASSHQTGGNQPQHF	TGTGCCAGCAGTCACCAGACAGGGGGCAATCAGCCCCAGCATTTT
NA	TRBD1	TRBJ1-1	TRBV19	CASSARPGTGQNTEAFF	TGTGCCAGTAGTGCCCGTCCCGGGACAGGACAGAACACTGAAGCTTTCTTT
NA	NA	TRBJ2-3	TRBV12-3/TRBV12-4	CASSFFADTQYF	TGTGCCAGCAGTTTTTTCGCTGATACGCAGTATTTT
once	TRBD2	TRBJ2-7	TRBV2	CASGAGAYEQYF	TGTGCCAGCGGAGCGGGAGCCTACGAGCAGTACTTC
NA	TRBD1	TRBJ1-5	TRBV28	CASSTGTGGSVSNQPQHF	TGTGCCAGCAGCACCGGGACAGGTGGATCCGTGAGCAATCAGCCCCAGCATTTT
NA	NA	TRBJ1-5	TRBV19	CASSEVMGSYQPQHF	TGTGCCAGTAGTGAGGTGATGGGGAGCTATCAGCCCCAGCATTTT
once	NA	TRBJ1-5	TRBV19	CASSMGGTNQPQHF	TGTGCCAGTAGTATGGGGGGGACGAATCAGCCCCAGCATTTT
few	NA	TRBJ2-1	TRBV5-1	CASSSDGNSYNEQFF	TGCGCCAGCAGCAGCGACGGGAACTCCTACAATGAGCAGTTCTTC
NA	NA	TRBJ1-1	TRBV23-1	CASSPRQGEWDTEAFF	TGCGCCAGCAGTCCGAGACAAGGGGAATGGGACACTGAAGCTTTCTTT
NA	NA	TRBJ1-6	TRBV5-1	CASSLALGENNSPLHF	TGCGCCAGCAGCTTGGCCCTGGGGGAGAACAATTCACCCCTCCACTTT
NA	TRBD1	TRBJ1-2	TRBV9	CASTARGGTDYGYTF	TGTGCCAGCACCGCCAGGGGGGGTACGGACTATGGCTACACCTTC
NA	NA	TRBJ2-2	TRBV5-1	CASSITDGNSGELFF	TGCGCCAGCAGCATAACAGATGGGAATTCCGGGGAGCTGTTTTTT
few	NA	TRBJ2-5	TRBV5-1	CASHPGSAQETQYF	TGCGCCAGCCACCCGGGGTCGGCGCAAGAGACCCAGTACTTC
NA	TRBD1	TRBJ2-3	TRBV11-1	CASRIGQPGGGHTQYF	TGTGCCAGCAGGATTGGACAGCCAGGGGGCGGGCATACGCAGTATTTT
NA	NA	TRBJ1-4	TRBV5-1	CASSLEVENEKLFF	TGCGCCAGCAGCTTGGAAGTGGAGAATGAAAAACTGTTTTTT
NA	TRBD1	TRBJ2-3	TRBV5-4	CASSLQGQGTDTQYF	TGTGCCAGCAGCCTCCAGGGACAGGGCACAGATACGCAGTATTTT
NA	TRBD2	TRBJ2-2	TRBV6-5	CASSYSGPSGRGELFF	TGTGCCAGCAGTTACTCGGGTCCTAGCGGGAGGGGGGAGCTGTTTTTT
NA	TRBD2	TRBJ2-2	TRBV25-1	CASSETSGRITGELFF	TGTGCCAGCAGTGAGACTAGCGGTCGGATCACCGGGGAGCTGTTTTTT
NA	NA	TRBJ2-2	TRBV7-2	CASSLALDTGELFF	TGTGCCAGCAGCTTAGCTCTGGACACCGGGGAGCTGTTTTTT
NA	NA	TRBJ2-3	TRBV6-6	CASSYDKSTDTQYF	TGTGCCAGCAGTTACGACAAGTCCACAGATACGCAGTATTTT
NA	NA	TRBJ2-7	TRBV24-1	CATSDFRGYEQYF	TGTGCCACCAGTGATTTCCGAGGATACGAGCAGTACTTC
NA	NA	TRBJ2-3	TRBV11-3	CASSLDETDTQYF	TGTGCCAGCAGCTTAGATGAGACAGATACGCAGTATTTT
NA	TRBD1	TRBJ1-6	TRBV28	CASTRDSSNSPLHF	TGTGCCAGCACCCGGGACAGTTCAAATTCACCCCTCCACTTT
NA	NA	TRBJ2-3	TRBV10-3	CAIRPGSTDTQYF	TGTGCCATCAGACCCGGCAGCACAGATACGCAGTATTTT
NA	NA	TRBJ2-1	TRBV9	CASSRGRSGGNNEQFF	TGTGCCAGCAGCCGTGGTCGTAGCGGAGGGAACAATGAGCAGTTCTTC
NA	TRBD1	TRBJ2-3	TRBV18	CASSPGQVGTDTQYF	TGTGCCAGCTCACCAGGACAGGTTGGCACAGATACGCAGTATTTT
NA	NA	TRBJ1-2	TRBV11-1	CASSFGYSYGYTF	TGTGCCAGCAGCTTCGGATATAGCTATGGCTACACCTTC
NA	NA	TRBJ1-2	TRBV23-1	CASSPPYDRHSNYGYTF	TGCGCCAGCAGTCCGCCTTATGACAGACACTCTAACTATGGCTACACCTTC
once	NA	TRBJ1-1	TRBV5-1	CASRGEASTEAFF	TGCGCCAGCAGGGGGGAGGCTAGCACTGAAGCTTTCTTT
NA	NA	TRBJ2-7	TRBV7-2	CASSLPLQGITYEQYF	TGTGCCAGCAGCCTCCCGCTGCAGGGCATCACCTACGAGCAGTACTTC
NA	TRBD2	TRBJ2-7	TRBV10-3	CATMTSGYEQYF	TGTGCCACCATGACTAGCGGGTACGAGCAGTACTTC
NA	NA	TRBJ1-2	TRBV9	CASSRQGDGYTF	TGTGCCAGCAGCCGCCAGGGTGATGGCTACACCTTC
NA	NA	TRBJ2-5	TRBV12-3/TRBV12-4	CASSGTETQYF	TGTGCCAGCAGCGGGACGGAGACCCAGTACTTC
NA	NA	TRBJ2-2	TRBV2	CASTGARMNTGELFF	TGTGCCAGCACCGGGGCGCGGATGAACACCGGGGAGCTGTTTTTT
once	TRBD2	TRBJ2-4	TRBV5-8	CASSYGGTKNIQYF	TGTGCCAGCAGCTACGGGGGGACCAAAAACATTCAGTACTTC
many	NA	TRBJ1-4	TRBV4-2	CASSQTTDEKLFF	TGTGCCAGCAGCCAGACGACAGATGAAAAACTGTTTTTT
NA	NA	TRBJ2-1	TRBV19	CASSLDRSSYNEQFF	TGTGCCAGTAGTTTAGACAGGAGCTCCTACAATGAGCAGTTCTTC
NA	NA	TRBJ1-1	TRBV7-2	CASSLEGATEAFF	TGTGCCAGCAGCTTAGAAGGGGCCACTGAAGCTTTCTTT
NA	TRBD1	TRBJ1-1	TRBV5-6	CASIRGTGVLRTEAFF	TGTGCCAGCATACGAGGGACAGGGGTTTTAAGGACTGAAGCTTTCTTT